This TCR beta chain was documented in a study of blood T cell repertoires in COVID-19. Germline V gene lookup returns CDR1 LGHNA and CDR2 YNFKEQ. The CDR3 sequence is 16 residues long. V was clipped by 2 bases and J by 6 bases; unmatched bases: 7. Source study methods: For nucleated cells, counts were estimated from reference gene primer amplification. The table came from immunoSEQ multiplex PCR; TCRdb's copy has only in-frame clones and leaves some out. The DNA was the basis for D and trimming; V, J and clone size are from that table. Of 98,000 or so clones detected, approximately 80% appear once; the ten largest clones hold approximately 4.1%.

The sequence came from a woman aged 70-85 years with acute or convalescent COVID-19. This sequence joins TRBV4-2 and TRBJ2-1; the match to TRBD1 covers 10 bases. Sequencing used peripheral blood. Here the CDR3 reads CASSQLGQGIFNEQFF. The CDR3 DNA sequence: TGTGCCAGCAGCCAACTGGGACAGGGGATCTTCAATGAGCAGTTCTTC.